The 27 T cell receptor beta chains given below trace back to one sample, sequenced in a study of T cells in Graves' hyperthyroidism and ophthalmopathy (dated by TCRdb to the late 2010s). The receptor library was made with multiplex PCR. Sequenced on an Illumina HiSeq 2000. The TCR beta CDR3 regions were amplified from the RNA transcripts. A first-round RT-PCR of the TCR CDR3 used the HTBI primer set with the Qiagen OneStep RT-PCR kit. TCRdb reprocessed the public reads (quality trimming at Q25 with fastp, clone calling with MiXCR) and kept in-frame beta chains. Identical CDR3 protein sequences are pooled into one entry, listed with their most common genes and DNA. The sample table records roughly 170,000 distinct CDR3 sequences; about 18% of these occur just once. Roughly 32% of the sample is held by the ten biggest clonotypes. Material for sequencing was blood. These receptor sequences come from a woman aged 45-65 years with Graves' hyperthyroidism.

The sample holds many counts of this clonotype. The V call is TRBV28, the J call TRBJ1-2; 8 bases line up with TRBD1. This CDR3 region has 14 residues. Germline lookup yields CDR1 MDHEN and CDR2 SYDVKM. With V trimmed by 6 bases and J by 4 bases, 7 bases remained unmatched. The CDR3, as DNA: TGTGCCAGCAGACTGGACAGGGTGGGCTATGGCTACACCTTC. This gives the protein CASRLDRVGYGYTF.

This clonotype was seen many times. The CDR3 reads CASSLTGATVGNTIYF. The CDR3 nucleotides read TGTGCCAGCAGCCTGACAGGGGCCACGGTGGGAAACACCATATATTTT. The chain couples TRBV7-3 to TRBJ1-3, with TRBD1 identical over 8 bases. This CDR3 is built from 16 residues. Germline-derived CDR1 and CDR2 are SGHTA and FQGTGA. V trimming: 5 bases; J trimming: 4 bases; junction bases outside the gene matches: 10.

A remark on this clonotype: Possible read error: a much larger clone is one base away. The chain has TRBV7-9 and TRBJ2-7, with 10 bases identical to TRBD1. From germline, CDR1 is SEHNR and CDR2 FQNEAQ (reference sequence). The CDR3 extends over 16 amino acids. With V trimmed by 4 bases and J by 5 bases, 11 bases remained unmatched. The CDR3 here is CASSSTRTGGGNEQYF. The CDR3 DNA reads TGTGCCAGCAGCTCCACTCGGACAGGGGGGGGTAACGAGCAGTACTTC.

Only one count was recorded for this clonotype. The V call is TRBV18, the J call TRBJ2-2; TRBD2 matches 7 bases. Germline loops: CDR1 KGHSH, CDR2 LQKENI. This CDR3 is built from 17 residues. V trimming: 1 base; J trimming: 11 bases; junction bases outside the gene matches: 16. This CDR3 is CASSPLQAGYLRGELFF. In DNA, the CDR3 is TGTGCCAGCTCACCACTCCAAGCGGGGTACCTCCGCGGTGAGCTGTTTTTT.

At least ten counts were recorded for this clonotype. V is TRBV2 and J is TRBJ2-1, with 8 nucleotides matching TRBD1. This CDR3 comprises 17 residues. V was pared by 2 bases and J by 2 bases, with 8 bases of the junction left unmatched. Germline V gene sequence: CDR1 SNHLY, CDR2 FYNNEI. The CDR3 DNA reads TGTGCCAGCAGTGAAAATCCCCCGACAGGGGCCTACAATGAGCAGTTCTTC. Translation: CASSENPPTGAYNEQFF.

This clonotype was counted between two and nine times. This rearrangement joins TRBV7-9 to TRBJ1-6; 7 nucleotides match TRBD1. Trimming took 1 base from V and 8 from J; bases not matched to a gene: 2. This CDR3 spans 14 amino acids. Germline loops: CDR1 SEHNR, CDR2 FQNEAQ (reference sequence). CDR3 DNA: TGTGCCAGCAGCTTAGGGACAGGAGATTCACCCCTCCACTTT. It specifies CASSLGTGDSPLHF.

This clonotype appeared a few times. The CDR3 bases are TGTGCCAGCAGCTTAAGCGGGGACAGGGGCTACGAGCAGTACTTC. This gives the protein CASSLSGDRGYEQYF. The genes are TRBV7-3 and TRBJ2-7, with TRBD1 matching over 10 bases. This CDR3 is built from 15 residues. Germline trimming cut 1 base from V and 3 bases from J; bases unmatched to any gene: 3. Germline-derived CDR1 and CDR2 are SGHTA and FQGTGA.

The chain recombines TRBV9 with TRBJ1-2; a possible D gene is TRBD1 (5 bases). Germline V lookup: CDR1 SGDLS, CDR2 YYNGEE. The V end was cut by 6 bases, the J end by 0 bases, with 18 bases between. CDR3 size: 16 residues. CDR3 in DNA: TGTGCCAGCATGAGGGGACTATCAGGATCTAACTATGGCTACACCTTC. Its translation is CASMRGLSGSNYGYTF.

A remark on this clonotype: A much larger clone is a single base away; this may be a read error. In this CDR3 the conserved last residue, phenylalanine or tryptophan, is missing, so a read error is likely. The chain couples TRBV6-5 to TRBJ1-1; D not resolved. V shed 4 bases and J shed 5 bases, with 5 bases lying between them. The CDR3 length is 11 residues. Germline V gives CDR1 MNHEY, CDR2 SVGAGI. The CDR3 loop reads CASSSWTEAFL. In DNA, the CDR3 is TGTGCCAGCAGTTCGTGGACTGAAGCTTTCCTT.

In this sample, this clonotype turned up many times. The gene calls are TRBV2 and TRBJ2-5; D is ambiguous. CDR3 size: 11 residues. The germline V and J ends were trimmed by 2 bases and 5 bases, with 3 bases remaining between them. CDR1 is SNHLY, CDR2 FYNNEI, per germline. In DNA, the CDR3 is TGTGCCAGCAGTGAAAGTGAGACCCAGTACTTC. Translating gives CASSESETQYF. Filled out from reference TRBV2 and TRBJ2-5, the complete variable domain reads EPEVTQTPSHQVTQMGQEVILRCVPISNHLYFYWYRQILGQKVEFLVSFYNNEISEKSEIFDDQFSVERPDGSNFTLKIRSTKLEDSAMYFCASSESETQYFGPGTRLLVL.

On this clonotype: This may stem from a read error, because a much larger clone lies one nucleotide away. The chain is built from TRBV20-1 and TRBJ2-5; tentative D call: TRBD2 (5 bases). Per germline, CDR1 DFQATT and CDR2 SNEGSKA (reference sequence). CDR3 size: 15 residues. Trimming removed 4 bases at V and 2 bases at J, with 17 bases between. Here the CDR3 reads CSAKKESGVQETQYF. The CDR3 DNA reads as TGCAGTGCTAAAAAGGAGTCCGGGGTACAAGAGACCCAGTACTTC.

Of note for this clonotype: With a much larger clone just one base away, this may be a read error. In DNA form, the CDR3 reads TGTACCAGCAGGAAGGACGCGGGTTATAATTCACCCCTCCACTTT. Encoded protein: CTSRKDAGYNSPLHF. The rearrangement joins TRBV27 to TRBJ1-6; D unresolved. The length of the CDR3 is 15 residues. From germline, CDR1 is MNHEY and CDR2 SMNVEV (reference sequence).

In this sample, this clonotype turned up many times. The chain carries TRBV6-1 and TRBJ2-1; 9 positions match TRBD1. Germline V CDR1 and CDR2: MNHNS, SASEGT. V was clipped by 9 bases and J by 1 base; unmatched bases: 10. The CDR3 totals 16 residues. The CDR3 DNA sequence: TGTGCCAGTACTCCTCTACAGGGGGCTTCCTACAATGAGCAGTTCTTC. Its translation: CASTPLQGASYNEQFF.

The chain employs TRBV28 and TRBJ1-1; no firm D call. Germline loops: CDR1 MDHEN, CDR2 SYDVKM. The CDR3 runs to 16 residues. Trimming removed 3 bases from V and 1 base from J, with 15 bases in between. DNA of the CDR3: TGTGCCAGCAGTTTTGATTTTCTCCGGGCGAACACTGAAGCTTTCTTT. Translation gives CASSFDFLRANTEAFF.

This clonotype was counted between two and nine times. This rearrangement joins TRBV4-2 to TRBJ2-1; TRBD2 is a possible D gene (6 bases). Per the germline V gene, CDR1 is LGHNA and CDR2 is YNFKEQ. Trimming shortened V by 4 bases and J by 6 bases, and 16 bases separated the two germline ends. This CDR3 has 15 residues. The CDR3 coding sequence is TGTGCCAGCAGCCTAGAAACGGGGGTTCGCAATGAGCAGTTCTTC. This codes for CASSLETGVRNEQFF.

The table lists this clonotype with many counts. The rearrangement links TRBV3-1 to TRBJ2-1; D gene ambiguous. Trimming took 3 bases from V and 9 from J, leaving 9 bases between them. This CDR3 comprises 12 residues. The germline gives CDR1 LGHDT, CDR2 YNNKEL (reference sequence). Written as DNA, the CDR3 is TGTGCCAGCAGCCATCGATCCGCTGAGCAGTTCTTC. Amino acid sequence: CASSHRSAEQFF.

This clonotype appeared a few times. This may be a read error: a much more frequent sequence differs by one nucleotide. The chain uses TRBV28 and TRBJ1-1; possibly TRBD1 for D (5 bases). This CDR3 spans 12 amino acids. Germline V gives CDR1 MDHEN, CDR2 SYDVKM. V shed 8 bases and J shed 6 bases, with 13 bases lying between them. This CDR3 reads CASGASTSEAFF. In DNA form, the CDR3 reads TGTGCCAGCGGGGCTTCGACCTCTGAAGCTTTCTTT.

This clonotype was observed at least ten times. The chain joins TRBV2 to TRBJ2-1; 9 nucleotides line up with TRBD1. Looked up from germline, CDR1 is SNHLY and CDR2 is FYNNEI. J was trimmed by 9 bases and V by 6 bases; bases with no gene match: 9. The CDR3 consists of 14 residues. CDR3 protein: CASRGQGPWVEQFF. In nucleotides, the CDR3 is TGTGCCAGCAGAGGACAGGGGCCGTGGGTTGAGCAGTTCTTC. The full variable domain, completed using reference TRBV2 and TRBJ2-1, is EPEVTQTPSHQVTQMGQEVILRCVPISNHLYFYWYRQILGQKVEFLVSFYNNEISEKSEIFDDQFSVERPDGSNFTLKIRSTKLEDSAMYFCASRGQGPWVEQFFGPGTRLTVL.

This clonotype was counted at least ten times. V is TRBV14 and J is TRBJ2-7; D remains unclear. Trimming removed 0 bases from V and 5 bases from J, with 11 bases in between. Germline-derived CDR1 and CDR2 are SGHDN and FVKESK. The CDR3 sequence is 14 residues long. The CDR3 DNA is TGTGCCAGCAGCCAAGATGTCAATACGCACGAGCAGTACTTC. This codes for CASSQDVNTHEQYF.

At least ten counts were recorded for this clonotype. This rearrangement joins TRBV5-4 to TRBJ1-2; D uncertain. Germline assignment: CDR1 SGHNT and CDR2 YYREEE (reference sequence). Trimming cost V 4 bases and J 1 base, with 8 bases left between them. This CDR3 comprises 13 residues. The CDR3 DNA follows: TGTGCCAGCAGCACTGCTAATAACTATGGCTACACCTTC. Encoded protein: CASSTANNYGYTF.

This clonotype was seen a few times. DNA for the CDR3: TGTGCCAGCAGTTTACAAGCGGGGGTATACAATGAGCAGTTCTTC. Translation: CASSLQAGVYNEQFF. The V gene is TRBV12-3 or TRBV12-4, the J gene TRBJ2-1; TRBD2 matches 8 bases. V dropped 2 bases and J dropped 4; count of bases not matched to a gene: 4. This CDR3 region has 15 residues.

This clonotype appeared many times. The CDR3 nucleotides are TGTGCCAGCAACCTCGCGGGGACTAGCAGCCACGAGCAGTACTTC. Translating it yields CASNLAGTSSHEQYF. J is TRBJ2-7 and V is TRBV7-9; 9 bases align to TRBD2. Losses at the gene ends were 7 bases for V and 5 bases for J; bases not matched to a gene: 12. Germline values: CDR1 SEHNR, CDR2 FQNEAQ (reference sequence). This CDR3 contains 15 residues.

In this sample, this clonotype turned up many times. V and J are TRBV6-1 and TRBJ2-1; possibly TRBD1 or TRBD2 for D (6 bases each). The V gene lost 7 bases and the J gene lost 0 bases, with 10 bases spanning the gap. CDR1 and CDR2 from the germline V gene are MNHNS and SASEGT. This CDR3 comprises 14 residues. CDR3 residues: CASKGGSSYNEQFF. CDR3 DNA sequence: TGTGCCAGCAAGGGGGGTAGCTCCTACAATGAGCAGTTCTTC.

This clonotype occurred many times. The V and J genes are TRBV6-1 and TRBJ2-1; D is ambiguous. V lost 6 bases and J 8 bases, leaving 14 bases between the germline ends. The V gene's germline CDR1 is MNHNS and CDR2 SASEGT. The CDR3 totals 13 residues. CDR3 nucleotide sequence: TGTGCCAGCAGCGCAACGAAAGTATATGAGCAGTTCTTC. This translates into CASSATKVYEQFF.

The chain combines TRBV28 with TRBJ1-1; D is perhaps TRBD1 (6 bases). The CDR3 has 14 amino acids. The V and J ends lost 9 bases and 1 base respectively, with 15 bases between them. Germline CDR1 MDHEN, CDR2 SYDVKM. The CDR3: CASQRGGKNTEAFF. CDR3 bases: TGTGCCAGTCAGAGGGGGGGAAAGAACACTGAAGCTTTCTTT.

This clonotype was observed at least ten times. V usage is TRBV7-2 and J usage is TRBJ1-3, with TRBD1 matching 10 bases. J gave up 7 bases and V 2 bases, and 8 bases lay outside the gene matches. The CDR3 runs 16 residues. Germline CDR1 SGHTA, CDR2 FQGNSA. The CDR3 sequence is CASSLHRDRGGNTIYF. The CDR3 DNA reads as TGTGCCAGCAGCTTACACCGGGACAGGGGAGGCAACACCATATATTTT.

The V call is TRBV5-1, the J call TRBJ2-1; possible D gene TRBD1, 7 bases. CDR1 SGHRS and CDR2 YFSETQ come from the germline V gene. The length of the CDR3 is 15 residues. Trimming stripped 4 bases from V and 6 bases from J, with 17 bases between. CDR3 region: CASSPPGQGGNEQFF. The CDR3 DNA sequence: TGCGCCAGCAGCCCACCGGGCCAGGGGGGCAATGAGCAGTTCTTC.